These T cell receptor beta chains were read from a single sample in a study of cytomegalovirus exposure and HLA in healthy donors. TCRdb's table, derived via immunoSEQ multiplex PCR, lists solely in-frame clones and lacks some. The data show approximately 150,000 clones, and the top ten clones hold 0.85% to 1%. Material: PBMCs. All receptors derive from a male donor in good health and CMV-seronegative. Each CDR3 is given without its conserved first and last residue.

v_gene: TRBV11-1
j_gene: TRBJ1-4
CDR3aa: ASSRQGGIAEEKLF

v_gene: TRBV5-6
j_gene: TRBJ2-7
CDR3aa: ASSLGGKGLGEQY

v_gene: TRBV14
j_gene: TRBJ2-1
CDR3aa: ASSQGGLLYNEQF

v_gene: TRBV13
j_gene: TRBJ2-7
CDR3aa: ASSPAGRNSYEQY

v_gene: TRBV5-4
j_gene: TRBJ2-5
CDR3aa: ASSLGPLTSGPQETQY

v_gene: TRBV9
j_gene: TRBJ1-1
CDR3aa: ASSVGRDRDEAF

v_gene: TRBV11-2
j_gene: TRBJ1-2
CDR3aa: ASSRGSGGNYGYT

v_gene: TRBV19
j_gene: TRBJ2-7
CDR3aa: ASSIYRLTSGSSYEQY

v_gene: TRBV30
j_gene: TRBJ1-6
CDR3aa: AWAHRRQGAWSPLH

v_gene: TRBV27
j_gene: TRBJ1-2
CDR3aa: ASSLAHRNYGYT

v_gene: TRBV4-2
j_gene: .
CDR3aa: ASSQGEREYEQY

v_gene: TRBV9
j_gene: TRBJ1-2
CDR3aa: ASSGDGGNYGYT

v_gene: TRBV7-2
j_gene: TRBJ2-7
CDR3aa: ASGHSGGAYEQY

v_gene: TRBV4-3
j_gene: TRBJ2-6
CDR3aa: ASSQETLALSGANVLT

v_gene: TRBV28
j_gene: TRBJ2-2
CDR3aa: ASSSSAGTNTGELF

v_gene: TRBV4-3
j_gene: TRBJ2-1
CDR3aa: ASSQDGDSGNEQF

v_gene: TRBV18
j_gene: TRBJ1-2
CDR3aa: ASSPVAGDTDGYT

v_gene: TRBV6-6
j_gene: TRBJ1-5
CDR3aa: ASTYRDLRPQH

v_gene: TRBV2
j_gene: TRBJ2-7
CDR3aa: ASTPGFVREQY

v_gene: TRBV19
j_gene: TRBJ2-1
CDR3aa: ASSIRAWSGETYNEQF

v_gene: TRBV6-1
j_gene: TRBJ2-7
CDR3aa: ASSEILGLEY

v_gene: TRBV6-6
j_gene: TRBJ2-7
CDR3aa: ASSATGVYEQY

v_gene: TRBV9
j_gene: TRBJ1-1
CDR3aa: ASSVEVNTEAF

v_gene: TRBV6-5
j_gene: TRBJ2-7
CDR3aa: ASSHDSPYEQY

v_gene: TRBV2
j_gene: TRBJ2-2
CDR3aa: ASRGQGKTGELF

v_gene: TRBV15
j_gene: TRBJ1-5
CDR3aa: ATSLGEGHGNQPQH

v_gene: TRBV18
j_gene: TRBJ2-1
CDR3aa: ASSPPGLAGGRQGNEQF

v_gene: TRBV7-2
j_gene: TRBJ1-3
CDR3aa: ASSPRGTGGFSGNTIY

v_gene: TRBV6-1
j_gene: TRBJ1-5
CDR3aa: ASSEVWGAQGGPQH

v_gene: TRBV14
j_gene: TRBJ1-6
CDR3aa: ASSQELGDSYNSPLH

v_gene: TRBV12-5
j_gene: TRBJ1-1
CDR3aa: ASGLQRGQGNTEAF

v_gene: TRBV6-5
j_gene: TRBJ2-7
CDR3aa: ASSSGQGRYEQY

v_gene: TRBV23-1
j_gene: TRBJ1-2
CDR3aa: ASSATGNQVYGYT

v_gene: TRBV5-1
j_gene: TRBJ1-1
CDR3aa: ASSFSQGLSTEAF

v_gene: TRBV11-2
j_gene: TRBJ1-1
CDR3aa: ASSMTQGTEAF

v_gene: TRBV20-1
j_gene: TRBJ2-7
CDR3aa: SASRGHEQY

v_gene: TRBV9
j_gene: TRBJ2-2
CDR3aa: ASSSTSGGPGELF

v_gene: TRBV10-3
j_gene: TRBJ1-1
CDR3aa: AISESTRPNTEAF

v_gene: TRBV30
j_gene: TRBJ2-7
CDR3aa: AWSRQGASYEQY

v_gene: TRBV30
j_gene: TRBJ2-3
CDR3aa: AWGQREREWGTQY

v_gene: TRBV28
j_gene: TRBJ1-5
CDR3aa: ASNIDRGQPQH

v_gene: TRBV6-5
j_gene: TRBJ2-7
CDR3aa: ASSSIGLAEYEQY

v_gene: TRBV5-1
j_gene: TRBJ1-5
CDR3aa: ASSLGGEWNQPQH

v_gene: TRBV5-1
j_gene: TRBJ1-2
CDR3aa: ASSLEGNGGYT

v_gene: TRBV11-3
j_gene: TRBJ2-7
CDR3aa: ASGRGHEQY

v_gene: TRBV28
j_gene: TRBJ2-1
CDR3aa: ASRRSSGTILSYNEQF

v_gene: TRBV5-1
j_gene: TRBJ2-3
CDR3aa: ASRGGMTDTQY

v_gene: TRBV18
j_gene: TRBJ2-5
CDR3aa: ASSPAGETQY